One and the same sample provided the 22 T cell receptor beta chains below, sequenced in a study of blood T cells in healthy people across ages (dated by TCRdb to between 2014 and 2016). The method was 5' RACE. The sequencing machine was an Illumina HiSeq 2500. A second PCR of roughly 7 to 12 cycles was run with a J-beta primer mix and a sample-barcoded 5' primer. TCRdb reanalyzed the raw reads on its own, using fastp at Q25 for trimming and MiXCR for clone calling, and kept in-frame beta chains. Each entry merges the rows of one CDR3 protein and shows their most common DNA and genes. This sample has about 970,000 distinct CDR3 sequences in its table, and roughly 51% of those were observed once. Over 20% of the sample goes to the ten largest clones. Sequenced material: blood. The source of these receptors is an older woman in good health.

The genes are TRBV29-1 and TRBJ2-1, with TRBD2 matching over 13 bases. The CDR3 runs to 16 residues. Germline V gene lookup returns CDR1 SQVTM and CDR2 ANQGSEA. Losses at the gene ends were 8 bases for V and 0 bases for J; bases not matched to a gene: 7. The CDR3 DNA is TGCAGCTTTGCCGGGACTAGCGGGACCTCCTACAATGAGCAGTTCTTC. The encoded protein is CSFAGTSGTSYNEQFF.

The DNA of the CDR3 is TGCGCCAGCAGATCGGGACTAGCAGATAGGGAGCAGTACTTC. It is translated as CASRSGLADREQYF. The chain couples TRBV5-1 to TRBJ2-1, with 9 bases matching TRBD2. Near its end, the DNA agrees better with TRBJ2-7, so the J call may be wrong. There are 14 residues in the CDR3. From germline, CDR1 is SGHRS and CDR2 YFSETQ.

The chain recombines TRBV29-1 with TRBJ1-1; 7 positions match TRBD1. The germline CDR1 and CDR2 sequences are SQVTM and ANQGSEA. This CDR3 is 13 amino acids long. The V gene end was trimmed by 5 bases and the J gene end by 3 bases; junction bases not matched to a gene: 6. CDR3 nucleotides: TGCAGCGTTCGACAGGGTTCGCACACTGAAGCTTTCTTT. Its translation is CSVRQGSHTEAFF.

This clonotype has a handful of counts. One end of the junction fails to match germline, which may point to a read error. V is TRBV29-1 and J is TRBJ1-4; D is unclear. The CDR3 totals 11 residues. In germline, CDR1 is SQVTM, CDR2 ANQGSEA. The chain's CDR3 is CSGEVGERLFF. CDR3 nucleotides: TGCAGCGGAGAAGTAGGTGAAAGACTGTTTTTT.

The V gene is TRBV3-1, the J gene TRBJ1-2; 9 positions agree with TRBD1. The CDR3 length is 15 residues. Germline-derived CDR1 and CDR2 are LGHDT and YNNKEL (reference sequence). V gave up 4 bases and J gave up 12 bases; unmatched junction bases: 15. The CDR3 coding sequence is TGTGCCAGCAGCCCCTTCCTGGGACAGGGACCTGGTGACACCTTC. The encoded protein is CASSPFLGQGPGDTF.

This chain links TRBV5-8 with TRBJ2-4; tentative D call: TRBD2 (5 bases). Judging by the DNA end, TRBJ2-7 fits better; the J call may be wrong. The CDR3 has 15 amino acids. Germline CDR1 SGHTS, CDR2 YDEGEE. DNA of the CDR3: TGTGCCAGCAGCCTTTCTCGGGGAACCCGTGGCGAGCAGTACTTC. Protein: CASSLSRGTRGEQYF.

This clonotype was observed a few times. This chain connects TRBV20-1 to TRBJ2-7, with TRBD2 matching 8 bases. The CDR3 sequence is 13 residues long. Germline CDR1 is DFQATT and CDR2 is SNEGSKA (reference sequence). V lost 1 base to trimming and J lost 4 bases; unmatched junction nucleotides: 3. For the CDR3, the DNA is TGCAGTGCTAGAGTCGGACTAGCTTACGAGCAGTACTTC. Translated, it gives CSARVGLAYEQYF.

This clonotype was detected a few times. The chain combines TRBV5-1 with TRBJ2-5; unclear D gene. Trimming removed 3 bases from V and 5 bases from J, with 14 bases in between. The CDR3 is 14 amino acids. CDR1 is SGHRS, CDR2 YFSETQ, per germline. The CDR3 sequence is CASSSKTETETQYF. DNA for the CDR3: TGCGCCAGCAGCTCGAAAACAGAAACGGAGACCCAGTACTTC.

This chain's CDR3 is CASSLGVREAFF. For the CDR3, the DNA is TGTGCCAGCAGCTTAGGAGTTAGGGAAGCTTTCTTT. The J gene is TRBJ1-1, the V gene TRBV11-3; D gene ambiguous. Germline V gene lookup returns CDR1 SGHNT and CDR2 YENEEA. The germline V and J ends were trimmed by 1 base and 8 bases, with 8 bases remaining between them. The CDR3 length is 12 residues.

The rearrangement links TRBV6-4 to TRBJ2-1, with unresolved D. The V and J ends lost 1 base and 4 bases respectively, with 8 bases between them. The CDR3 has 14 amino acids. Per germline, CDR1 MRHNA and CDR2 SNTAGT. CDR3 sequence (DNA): TGTGCCAGCAGTGACTTAGGAGCTTACAATGAGCAGTTCTTC. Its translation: CASSDLGAYNEQFF.

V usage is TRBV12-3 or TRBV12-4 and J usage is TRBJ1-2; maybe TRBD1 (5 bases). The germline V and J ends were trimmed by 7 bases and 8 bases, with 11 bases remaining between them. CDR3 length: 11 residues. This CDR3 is CASKKAGGYTF. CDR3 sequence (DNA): TGTGCCAGCAAAAAAGCAGGGGGCTACACCTTC.

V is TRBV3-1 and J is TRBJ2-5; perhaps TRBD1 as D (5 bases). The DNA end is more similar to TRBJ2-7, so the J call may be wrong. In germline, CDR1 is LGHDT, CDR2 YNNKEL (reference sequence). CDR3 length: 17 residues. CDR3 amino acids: CASSQEGLVGRRYEQYF. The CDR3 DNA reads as TGTGCCAGCAGCCAAGAAGGTTTAGTGGGGCGTCGGTACGAGCAGTACTTC.

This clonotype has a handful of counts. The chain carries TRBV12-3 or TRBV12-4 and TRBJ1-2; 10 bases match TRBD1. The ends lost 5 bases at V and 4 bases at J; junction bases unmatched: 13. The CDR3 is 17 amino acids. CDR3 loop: CASSLSPGTGAIYGYTF. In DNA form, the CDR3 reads TGTGCCAGCAGTCTTTCACCCGGGACAGGGGCGATCTATGGCTACACCTTC.

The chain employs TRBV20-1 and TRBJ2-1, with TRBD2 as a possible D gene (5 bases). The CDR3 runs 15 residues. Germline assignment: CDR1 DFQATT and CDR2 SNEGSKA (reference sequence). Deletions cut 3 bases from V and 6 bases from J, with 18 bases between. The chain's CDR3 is CSASTLLEEFNEQFF. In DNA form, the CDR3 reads TGCAGTGCTAGCACCCTTCTGGAGGAGTTCAATGAGCAGTTCTTC.

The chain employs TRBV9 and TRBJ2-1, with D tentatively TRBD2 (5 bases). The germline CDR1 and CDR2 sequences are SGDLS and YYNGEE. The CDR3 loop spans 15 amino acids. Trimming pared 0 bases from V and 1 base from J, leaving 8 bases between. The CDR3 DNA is TGTGCCAGCAGCGTAGCGGGATTATCCTACAATGAGCAGTTCTTC. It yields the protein CASSVAGLSYNEQFF.

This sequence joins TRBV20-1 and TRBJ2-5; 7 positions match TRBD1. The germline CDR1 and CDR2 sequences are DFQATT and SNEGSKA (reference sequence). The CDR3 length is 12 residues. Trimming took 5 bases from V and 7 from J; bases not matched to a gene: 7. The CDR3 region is CSARRGQRTQYF. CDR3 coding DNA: TGCAGTGCTCGCCGGGGACAGCGGACCCAGTACTTC.

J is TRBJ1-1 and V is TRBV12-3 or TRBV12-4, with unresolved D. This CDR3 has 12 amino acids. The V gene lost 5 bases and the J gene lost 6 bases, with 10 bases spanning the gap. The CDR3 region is CASSLGFPEAFF. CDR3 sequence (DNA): TGTGCCAGCAGTCTAGGTTTTCCTGAAGCTTTCTTT.

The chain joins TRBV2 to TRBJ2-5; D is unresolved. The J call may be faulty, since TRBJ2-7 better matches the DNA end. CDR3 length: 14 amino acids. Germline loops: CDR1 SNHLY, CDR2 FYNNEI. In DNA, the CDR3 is TGTGCCAGCACCAAAACTGGTGGGCTCTACGAGCAGTACTTC. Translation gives CASTKTGGLYEQYF.

This chain's CDR3 is CASSLANIGGSTDTQYF. CDR3 nucleotides: TGTGCCAGCAGCTTAGCCAACATAGGGGGAAGCACAGATACGCAGTATTTT. This rearrangement joins TRBV7-9 to TRBJ2-3; perhaps TRBD1 as D (6 bases). V was pared by 0 bases and J by 0 bases, with 13 bases between. The CDR3 length is 17 residues. Per germline, CDR1 SEHNR and CDR2 FQNEAQ (reference sequence).

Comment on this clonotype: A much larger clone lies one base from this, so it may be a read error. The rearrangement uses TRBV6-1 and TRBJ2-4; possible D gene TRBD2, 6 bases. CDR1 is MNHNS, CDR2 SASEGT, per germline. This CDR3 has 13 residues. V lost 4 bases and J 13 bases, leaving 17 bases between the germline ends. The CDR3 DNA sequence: TGTGCCAGCAGTGGTTCCGAGGGAGGCGGGCAGTACTTC. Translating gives CASSGSEGGGQYF.

CDR3: CASSPWPAGGLTSYEQYF. Here the CDR3 DNA reads TGTGCCAGCAGCCCCTGGCCGGCGGGAGGGCTAACTTCCTACGAGCAGTACTTC. The rearrangement joins TRBV3-1 to TRBJ2-7; 9 bases fit TRBD2. The CDR3 sequence is 18 residues long. Losses at the gene ends were 4 bases for V and 1 base for J; bases not matched to a gene: 14. In germline, CDR1 is LGHDT, CDR2 YNNKEL (reference sequence).

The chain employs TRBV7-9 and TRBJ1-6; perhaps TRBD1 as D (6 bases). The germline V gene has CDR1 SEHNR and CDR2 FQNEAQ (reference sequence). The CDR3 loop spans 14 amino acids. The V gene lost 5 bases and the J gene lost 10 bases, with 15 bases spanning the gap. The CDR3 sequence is CASSPSQGNSPLHF. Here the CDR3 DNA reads TGTGCCAGCAGCCCTTCCCAGGGGAACTCACCCCTCCACTTT.